The 24 T cell receptor beta chains presented below share a single source sample, sequenced in a study of blood T cell repertoires in COVID-19. Using immunoSEQ multiplex PCR, the repertoire was profiled, and TCRdb retains in-frame clones only, with some absent. The sample contains roughly 270,000 clones, roughly 80% of which appear only once. The specimen was PBMCs or T cells enriched from blood (not recorded which). The receptors come from a man aged 35 to 55 who had been exposed to COVID-19.

This rearrangement joins TRBV5-1 to TRBJ2-1, with a tentative D call TRBD2 (5 bases). In germline, CDR1 is SGHRS, CDR2 YFSETQ. Trimming cost V 3 bases and J 10 bases, with 20 bases left between them. The CDR3 sequence is 15 residues long. The CDR3 loop is CASSSGQARRLEQFF. In DNA form, the CDR3 reads TGCGCCAGCAGCTCCGGGCAGGCCAGGAGGTTGGAGCAGTTCTTC.

This clone has a handful of counts. The V gene is TRBV5-4, the J gene TRBJ2-7, with 8 bases fitting TRBD2. The trim removed 2 bases at V and 5 bases at J, leaving 6 bases unmatched. The CDR3 contains 14 residues. CDR1 SGHNT and CDR2 YYREEE come from the germline V gene (reference sequence). The CDR3 reads CASSFGGALDEQYF. In nucleotides, the CDR3 is TGTGCCAGCAGCTTCGGGGGGGCGTTGGACGAGCAGTACTTC.

The chain has TRBV12-3 or TRBV12-4 and TRBJ2-7; TRBD2 might be the D (6 bases). V lost 4 bases, J lost 5 bases, and 12 bases lay in between. The CDR3 is made up of 13 amino acids. The CDR3 sequence is CASSSSVVNEQYF. The CDR3 DNA is TGTGCCAGCAGTTCTAGCGTGGTGAACGAGCAGTACTTC.

The chain joins TRBV29-1 to TRBJ1-5; no reliable D call. The germline V gene has CDR1 SQVTM and CDR2 ANQGSEA. V dropped 8 bases and J dropped 0 bases, with 11 bases sitting between them. This CDR3 comprises 13 residues. CDR3 loop: CSCTDNSNQPQHF. CDR3 DNA: TGCAGCTGCACAGATAATAGCAATCAGCCCCAGCATTTT.

The chain joins TRBV10-1 to TRBJ2-7; D possibly corresponds to TRBD1 (5 bases). CDR1 is WNHNN and CDR2 is SYGVQD in the germline V gene (reference sequence). This CDR3 contains 13 residues. V gave up 5 bases and J gave up 3 bases, with 11 bases separating them. In nucleotides, the CDR3 is TGCGCCAGCAGTCGCGACAGTCTCTACGAGCAGTACTTC. The encoded protein is CASSRDSLYEQYF.

The V and J genes are TRBV10-1 and TRBJ2-7, with 10 bases identical to TRBD1. Germline assignment: CDR1 WNHNN and CDR2 SYGVQD (reference sequence). Trimming at V came to 2 bases and at J to 5 bases, leaving 12 bases not matched to a gene. This CDR3 region has 17 residues. In nucleotides, the CDR3 is TGCGCCAGCAGTGAGGGGCCCGGCAGACAGGGGGCCCACGAGCAGTACTTC. This codes for CASSEGPGRQGAHEQYF.

The rearrangement links TRBV6-5 to TRBJ2-1; D might be TRBD1 (5 bases). Trimming removed 6 bases from V and 8 bases from J, with 14 bases in between. The CDR3 runs to 13 residues. Germline lookup yields CDR1 MNHEY and CDR2 SVGAGI. In DNA, the CDR3 is TGTGCCAGCAGAATACAGGAGAGCGATGAGCAGTTCTTC. The encoded protein is CASRIQESDEQFF.

Here the CDR3 reads CATSRDSAWGGQFF. CDR3 DNA: TGTGCCACCAGCCGGGACAGTGCCTGGGGTGGGCAGTTCTTC. The chain couples TRBV24-1 to TRBJ2-1, with TRBD1 identical over 7 bases. J lost 12 bases, V lost 7 bases, and 14 bases had no gene match. The CDR3 covers 14 residues. Germline values: CDR1 KGHDR, CDR2 SFDVKD.

The chain has TRBV7-9 and TRBJ1-1, with TRBD1 matching 7 bases. Trimming took 5 bases from V and 10 from J; bases not matched to a gene: 4. This CDR3 has 11 residues. Germline V CDR1 and CDR2: SEHNR, FQNEAQ (reference sequence). CDR3 region: CASSGTATAFF. For the CDR3, the DNA is TGTGCCAGCAGCGGGACAGCCACAGCTTTCTTT.

J is TRBJ1-2 and V is TRBV9, with a possible D match to TRBD1 (5 bases). With 4 bases removed from V and 1 base from J, the gap between germline ends came to 20 bases. The germline CDR1 and CDR2 sequences are SGDLS and YYNGEE. The CDR3 extends over 17 amino acids. CDR3 residues: CASSPLGDSDFNYGYTF. The DNA of the CDR3 is TGTGCCAGCAGCCCGCTCGGTGACAGCGATTTTAACTATGGCTACACCTTC. The full variable domain, with the rest looked up from reference TRBV9 and TRBJ1-2, is DSGVTQTPKHLITATGQRVTLRCSPRSGDLSVYWYQQSLDQGLQFLIQYYNGEERAKGNILERFSAQQFPDLHSELNLSSLELGDSALYFCASSPLGDSDFNYGYTFGSGTRLTVV.

The CDR3 spells CAWSVQGEDRGATEAFF. DNA for the CDR3: TGTGCCTGGAGTGTACAAGGGGAGGACAGGGGGGCCACTGAAGCTTTCTTT. The gene calls are TRBV30 and TRBJ1-1; 10 bases agree with TRBD1. Germline V gene lookup returns CDR1 GTSNPN and CDR2 SVGIG (reference sequence). V lost 0 bases, J lost 4 bases, and 11 bases stayed unmatched. This CDR3 is 17 amino acids long.

The chain is built from TRBV12-3 or TRBV12-4 and TRBJ1-1; TRBD1 might be the D (5 bases). V lost 3 bases and J lost 5, with 10 bases in between. This CDR3 is built from 13 residues. The chain's CDR3 is CASSLSGGTEAFF. CDR3 coding DNA: TGTGCCAGCAGTTTGAGCGGGGGGACTGAAGCTTTCTTT.

The chain combines TRBV6-5 with TRBJ2-1; D is uncertain. Trimming stripped 6 bases from V and 0 bases from J, with 9 bases between. Looked up from germline, CDR1 is MNHEY and CDR2 is SVGAGI. This CDR3 contains 14 residues. CDR3 region: CASRPGSSYNEQFF. The CDR3 nucleotides read TGTGCCAGCAGACCAGGCAGCTCCTACAATGAGCAGTTCTTC.

This clone was seen just once. The V gene is TRBV7-9, the J gene TRBJ1-6; TRBD1 might be the D (5 bases). Per germline, CDR1 SEHNR and CDR2 FQNEAQ (reference sequence). V was clipped by 5 bases and J by 6 bases, with 14 bases between them. The CDR3 extends over 15 amino acids. For the CDR3, the DNA is TGTGCCAGCAGCCCTCAGGGTGCAAGTAATTCACCCCTCCACTTT. As protein: CASSPQGASNSPLHF.

The chain recombines TRBV7-8 with TRBJ1-3; 9 bases match TRBD1. The J segment lost 2 bases and the V segment lost 7 bases, leaving 15 bases of the junction unmatched. CDR3 length: 18 residues. The germline V gene encodes CDR1 SGHVS and CDR2 FQNEAQ. CDR3 sequence: CASISNRGRGAAGNTIYF. CDR3 coding DNA: TGTGCCAGCATATCTAACAGGGGGCGAGGGGCTGCTGGAAACACCATATATTTT.

In DNA, the CDR3 is TGTGCCAGCAGTTCTACAGGGTTAGGTGGCTACACCTTC. Its protein is CASSSTGLGGYTF. V and J are TRBV6-5 and TRBJ1-2, with a weak D call TRBD1 (6 bases). Germline CDR1 and CDR2: MNHEY and SVGAGI. The V end lost 4 bases, the J end lost 7 bases, and 13 bases lay between the germline ends. The CDR3 spans 13 residues.

This chain links TRBV6-5 with TRBJ2-7; 7 bases fit TRBD2. This CDR3 is built from 13 residues. V gave up 9 bases and J gave up 7 bases; unmatched junction bases: 12. CDR1 MNHEY and CDR2 SVGAGI come from the germline V gene. In DNA form, the CDR3 reads TGTGCCAGTTCCCCAGTAGCCGGGGGGGAGCAGTACTTC. As protein: CASSPVAGGEQYF.

CDR3 nucleotides: TGCGCCAGCAGCATACGACAGGGGAACACTGAAGCTTTCTTT. It encodes CASSIRQGNTEAFF. The chain is built from TRBV5-1 and TRBJ1-1; 7 bases map to TRBD1. CDR3 length equals 14 residues. CDR1 and CDR2 from the germline V gene are SGHRS and YFSETQ. V shed 4 bases, J shed 1 base, and the junction held 4 bases outside the gene matches.

The rearrangement links TRBV30 to TRBJ2-3; unclear D gene. The germline V gene has CDR1 GTSNPN and CDR2 SVGIG (reference sequence). Deletions cut 0 bases from V and 0 bases from J, with 7 bases between. The CDR3 covers 14 residues. The CDR3 DNA reads TGTGCCTGGAGTGTCGGTAGCAGCACAGATACGCAGTATTTT. Protein product: CAWSVGSSTDTQYF. Based on the CDR3 plus reference TRBV30 and TRBJ2-3, the full variable domain is SQTIHQWPATLVQPVGSPLSLECTVEGTSNPNLYWYRQAAGRGLQLLFYSVGIGQISSEVPQNLSASRPQDRQFILSSKKLLLSDSGFYLCAWSVGSSTDTQYFGPGTRLTVL.

V and J are TRBV27 and TRBJ2-7; TRBD1 aligns across 7 bases. The CDR3 has 12 amino acids. Germline CDR1 is MNHEY and CDR2 is SMNVEV (reference sequence). J gave up 5 bases and V 6 bases, and 4 bases lay outside the gene matches. CDR3 nucleotide sequence: TGTGCCAGCAGCTACACAGGGGACGAGCAGTACTTC. It encodes CASSYTGDEQYF.

This clone was seen a single time. The V gene is TRBV7-3, the J gene TRBJ2-1; D remains unclear. CDR1 and CDR2 (germline): SGHTA, FQGTGA. The V gene lost 4 bases and the J gene lost 6 bases, with 10 bases spanning the gap. This CDR3 comprises 13 residues. The CDR3 sequence: CASSSTPPNEQFF. As DNA, the CDR3 is TGTGCCAGCAGCTCGACTCCCCCCAATGAGCAGTTCTTC.

The chain is built from TRBV6-4 and TRBJ1-3; TRBD1 is a possible D gene (6 bases). Deletions cut 0 bases from V and 8 bases from J, with 20 bases between. Germline loops: CDR1 MRHNA, CDR2 SNTAGT. The CDR3 totals 17 residues. The CDR3 is CASSDSTVGGAGYTIYF. DNA for the CDR3: TGTGCCAGCAGTGACTCGACAGTTGGGGGGGCAGGATACACCATATATTTT.

This clone came up once. V usage is TRBV11-3 and J usage is TRBJ2-3; no firm D call. The CDR3 is 13 residues long. V was cut by 2 bases and J by 2 bases, with 5 bases left in between. The germline CDR1 and CDR2 sequences are SGHNT and YENEEA. The CDR3 region has the DNA TGTGCCAGCAGCTTATACACCACAGATACGCAGTATTTT. This codes for CASSLYTTDTQYF.

The chain combines TRBV11-2 with TRBJ2-3; D possibly corresponds to TRBD1 (6 bases). V lost 2 bases to trimming and J lost 1 base, with 13 bases between them. The CDR3 has 16 amino acids. CDR1 is SGHAT and CDR2 is FQNNGV in the germline V gene. The CDR3 DNA is TGTGCCAGCAGCTTACGGTGGGACACCCGCACAGATACGCAGTATTTT. Amino acids: CASSLRWDTRTDTQYF.